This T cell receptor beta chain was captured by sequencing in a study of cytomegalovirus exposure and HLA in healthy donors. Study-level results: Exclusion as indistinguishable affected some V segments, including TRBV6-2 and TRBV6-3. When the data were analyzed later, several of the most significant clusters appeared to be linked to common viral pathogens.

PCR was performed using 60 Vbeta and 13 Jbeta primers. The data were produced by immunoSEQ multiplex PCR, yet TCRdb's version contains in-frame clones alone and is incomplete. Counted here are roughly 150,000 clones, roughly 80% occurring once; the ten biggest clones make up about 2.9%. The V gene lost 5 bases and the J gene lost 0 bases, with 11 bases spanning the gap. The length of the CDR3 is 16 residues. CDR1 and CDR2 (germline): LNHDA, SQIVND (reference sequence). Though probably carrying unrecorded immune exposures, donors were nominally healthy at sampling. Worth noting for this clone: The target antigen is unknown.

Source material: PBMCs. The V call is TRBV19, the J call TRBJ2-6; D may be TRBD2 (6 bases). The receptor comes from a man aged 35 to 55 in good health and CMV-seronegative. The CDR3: CASSRSGVSGANVLTF. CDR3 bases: TGTGCCAGTAGTCGATCGGGAGTCTCTGGGGCCAACGTCCTGACTTTC. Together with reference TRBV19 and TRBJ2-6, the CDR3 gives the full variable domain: DGGITQSPKYLFRKEGQNVTLSCEQNLNHDAMYWYRQDPGQGLRLIYYSQIVNDFQKGDIAEGYSVSREKKESFPLTVTSAQKNPTAFYLCASSRSGVSGANVLTFGAGSRLTVL.